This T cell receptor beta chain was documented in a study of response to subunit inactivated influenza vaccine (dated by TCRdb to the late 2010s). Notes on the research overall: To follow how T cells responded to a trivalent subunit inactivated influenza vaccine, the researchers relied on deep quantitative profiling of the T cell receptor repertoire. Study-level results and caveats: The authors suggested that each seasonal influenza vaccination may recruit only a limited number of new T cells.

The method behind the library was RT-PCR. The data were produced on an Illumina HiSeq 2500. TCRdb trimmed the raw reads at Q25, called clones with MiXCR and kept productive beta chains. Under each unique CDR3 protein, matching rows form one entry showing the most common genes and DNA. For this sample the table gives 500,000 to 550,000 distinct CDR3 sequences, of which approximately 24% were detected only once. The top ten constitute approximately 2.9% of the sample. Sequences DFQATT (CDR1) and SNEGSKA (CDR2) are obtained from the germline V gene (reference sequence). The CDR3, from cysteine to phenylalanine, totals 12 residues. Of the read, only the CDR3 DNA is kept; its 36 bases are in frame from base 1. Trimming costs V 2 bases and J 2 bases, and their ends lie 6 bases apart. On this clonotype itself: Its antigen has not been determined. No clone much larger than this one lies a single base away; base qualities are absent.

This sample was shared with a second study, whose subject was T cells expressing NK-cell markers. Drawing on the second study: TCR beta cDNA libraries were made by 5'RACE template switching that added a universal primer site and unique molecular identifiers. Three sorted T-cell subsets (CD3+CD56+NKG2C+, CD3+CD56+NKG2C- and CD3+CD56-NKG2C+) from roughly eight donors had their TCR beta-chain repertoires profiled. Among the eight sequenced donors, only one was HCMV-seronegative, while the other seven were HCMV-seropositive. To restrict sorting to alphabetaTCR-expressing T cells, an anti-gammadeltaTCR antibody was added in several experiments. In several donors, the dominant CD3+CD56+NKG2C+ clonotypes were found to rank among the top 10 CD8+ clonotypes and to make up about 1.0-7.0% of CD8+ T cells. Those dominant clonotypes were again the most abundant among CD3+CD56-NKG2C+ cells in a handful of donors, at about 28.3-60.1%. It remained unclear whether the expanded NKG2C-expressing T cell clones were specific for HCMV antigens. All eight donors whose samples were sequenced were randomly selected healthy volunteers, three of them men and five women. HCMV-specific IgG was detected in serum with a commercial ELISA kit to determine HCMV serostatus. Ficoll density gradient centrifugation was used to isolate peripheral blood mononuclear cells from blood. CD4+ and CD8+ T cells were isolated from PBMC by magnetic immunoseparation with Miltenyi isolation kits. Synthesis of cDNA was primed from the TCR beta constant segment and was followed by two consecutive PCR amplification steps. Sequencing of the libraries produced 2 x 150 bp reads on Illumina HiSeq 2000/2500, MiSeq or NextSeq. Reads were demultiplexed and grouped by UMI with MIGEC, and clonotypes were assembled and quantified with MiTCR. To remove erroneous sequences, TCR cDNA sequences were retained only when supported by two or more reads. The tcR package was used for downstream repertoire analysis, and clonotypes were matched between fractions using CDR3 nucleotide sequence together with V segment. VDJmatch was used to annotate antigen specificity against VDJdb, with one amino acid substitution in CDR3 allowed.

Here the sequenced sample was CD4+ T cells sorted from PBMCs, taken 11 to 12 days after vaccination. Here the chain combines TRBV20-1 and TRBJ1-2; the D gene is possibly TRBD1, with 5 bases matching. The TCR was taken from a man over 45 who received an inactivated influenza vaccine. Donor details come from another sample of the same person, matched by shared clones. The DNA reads TGCAGTGCTAGACAGGGAAACTATGGCTACACCTTC. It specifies CSARQGNYGYTF.